Below are 29 T cell receptor beta chains sequenced from a single sample in a study of cytomegalovirus exposure and HLA in healthy donors. The PCR contained 60 Vbeta and 13 Jbeta primers. Measured with immunoSEQ multiplex PCR; TCRdb has only the in-frame clones, and not every one. Among about 42,000 clones listed, about 50% were seen once. Sequencing was carried out using PBMCs. Receptors originate from a human donor in good health.

J is TRBJ1-2 and V is TRBV6-5; TRBD1 matches at 12 bases. CDR1 is MNHEY and CDR2 is SVGAGI in the germline V gene. Trimming took 8 bases from V and 8 from J; bases not matched to a gene: 3. CDR3 length: 12 amino acids. The DNA of the CDR3 is TGTGCCAGCGGGGGGACAGGGGGCGGCTACACCTTC. Encoded protein: CASGGTGGGYTF.

The chain has TRBV5-5 and TRBJ1-2; 8 bases match TRBD1. Germline values: CDR1 SGHKS, CDR2 YYEKEE (reference sequence). Trimming took 2 bases from V and 2 from J; bases not matched to a gene: 2. The CDR3 has 14 residues. CDR3 residues: CASSLHRGNYGYTF. In nucleotides, the CDR3 is TGTGCCAGCAGCTTACACAGGGGGAACTATGGCTACACCTTC.

V is TRBV21-1 and J is TRBJ2-1; the table calls TRBD2, which could not be checked here. TRBV21-1 is flagged as a pseudogene. The CDR3 is 15 residues long. The CDR3 DNA follows: TGTGCCAGCCGCGAAGCGGGAGGGTTAGAAAATGAGCAGTTCTTC. Translation: CASREAGGLENEQFF.

This clone has a handful of counts. The rearrangement joins TRBV7-2 to TRBJ2-3, with TRBD2 matching over 8 bases. V was pared by 5 bases and J by 1 base, with 11 bases of the junction left unmatched. Looked up from germline, CDR1 is SGHTA and CDR2 is FQGNSA. The CDR3 sequence is 17 residues long. The CDR3 DNA follows: TGTGCCAGCAGCGCCTGGACTAGCTCTAAAGGCACAGATACGCAGTATTTT. Translation gives CASSAWTSSKGTDTQYF.

This clone was counted once. This chain joins TRBV28 and TRBJ2-2, with TRBD1 identical over 8 bases. From germline, CDR1 is MDHEN and CDR2 SYDVKM. This CDR3 region has 16 residues. The V gene end was trimmed by 2 bases and the J gene end by 6 bases; junction bases not matched to a gene: 8. The CDR3 DNA follows: TGTGCCAGCAGTTTAAGGACAGGGAGAAGGTCCGGGGAGCTGTTTTTT. It translates to CASSLRTGRRSGELFF.

Here the CDR3 DNA reads TGTGCCAGCAGCTTGGTACAGGGGCAGGCCTACGAGCAGTACTTC. Protein sequence: CASSLVQGQAYEQYF. The chain has TRBV5-6 and TRBJ2-5; TRBD1 agrees at 7 bases. The J call may not be correct, given that the DNA end is closer to TRBJ2-7. This CDR3 has 15 residues. CDR1 and CDR2 from the germline V gene are SGHDT and YYEEEE.

This chain links TRBV5-4 with TRBJ1-5, with 12 bases matching TRBD1. This CDR3 spans 16 amino acids. The junction had 8 bases not matched to a gene; V was cut back by 3 bases and J by 7 bases. CDR1 is SGHNT, CDR2 YYREEE, per germline (reference sequence). CDR3 nucleotides: TGTGCCAGCAGCTCTACCGGGACAGGGGGCCCGCAGCCCCAGCATTTT. Translated: CASSSTGTGGPQPQHF.

This clone was counted only a few times. The chain recombines TRBV7-3 with TRBJ2-1; the match to TRBD1 covers 9 bases. The CDR3 has 17 amino acids. Germline-derived CDR1 and CDR2 are SGHTA and FQGTGA. J lost 7 bases, V lost 2 bases, and 12 bases had no gene match. CDR3 residues: CASSLWRGTGRTNEQFF. As DNA, the CDR3 is TGTGCCAGCAGCTTATGGAGAGGGACAGGGAGGACGAATGAGCAGTTCTTC.

In this sample, this clone turned up once. The chain is built from TRBV2 and TRBJ1-2, with 8 bases fitting TRBD1. This CDR3 spans 12 amino acids. CDR1 and CDR2 (germline): SNHLY, FYNNEI. V lost 7 bases to trimming and J lost 8 bases; unmatched junction nucleotides: 6. This CDR3 reads CASTSGGPGYTF. CDR3 nucleotides: TGTGCCAGCACCTCAGGGGGCCCGGGCTACACCTTC.

The V call is TRBV28, the J call TRBJ2-7; the D gene is possibly TRBD1 (6 bases). The CDR3 loop spans 16 amino acids. Trimming shortened V by 5 bases and J by 3 bases, and 20 bases separated the two germline ends. Germline V gene lookup returns CDR1 MDHEN and CDR2 SYDVKM. The CDR3 DNA sequence: TGTGCCAGCAGTCAGGGGCGTATTGGATCTGACTACGAGCAGTACTTC. It is translated as CASSQGRIGSDYEQYF.

The genes are TRBV19 and TRBJ1-1, with 7 bases lining up with TRBD1. Germline V gene lookup returns CDR1 LNHDA and CDR2 SQIVND (reference sequence). The length of the CDR3 is 15 residues. Germline trimming cut 4 bases from V and 1 base from J; bases unmatched to any gene: 6. CDR3 nucleotide sequence: TGTGCCAGTAGTACCCGGACAGGCGAGAACACTGAAGCTTTCTTT. This encodes CASSTRTGENTEAFF.

The CDR3 DNA reads as TGCGCCAGCAGCTTAGTGGCGGGGACTGAAGCTTTCTTT. As protein: CASSLVAGTEAFF. This chain joins TRBV5-1 and TRBJ1-1; no clear D. Per the germline V gene, CDR1 is SGHRS and CDR2 is YFSETQ. V was cut by 2 bases and J by 5 bases, with 10 bases left in between. The CDR3 has 13 amino acids.

The chain uses TRBV29-1 and TRBJ2-7; 8 bases are shared with TRBD1. The CDR3 sequence is 16 residues long. Unmatched junction bases numbered 17, after V lost 6 bases and J lost 4 bases. Germline V CDR1 and CDR2: SQVTM, ANQGSEA. The CDR3 region has the DNA TGCAGCGTGACAGGGGCTGTTATTGGGGGAACTTACGAGCAGTACTTC. Translated: CSVTGAVIGGTYEQYF.

The chain has TRBV11-2 and TRBJ2-1; 11 bases align to TRBD2. This CDR3 comprises 18 residues. Germline V CDR1 and CDR2: SGHAT, FQNNGV. V trimming: 4 bases; J trimming: 4 bases; junction bases outside the gene matches: 12. CDR3 sequence reads: CASSSGLAVKEVYNEQFF. The CDR3 DNA sequence: TGTGCCAGCAGCTCGGGACTAGCGGTAAAAGAGGTTTACAATGAGCAGTTCTTC.

Of note for this clone: No conserved phenylalanine or tryptophan ends this CDR3, so it is likely a read error. The rearrangement joins TRBV6-6 to TRBJ1-2; 7 bases fit TRBD1. CDR3 size: 14 residues. Germline lookup yields CDR1 MNHNY and CDR2 SVGAGI (reference sequence). The V gene end was trimmed by 4 bases and the J gene end by 6 bases; junction bases not matched to a gene: 8. In nucleotides, the CDR3 is TGTGCCAGCAGTTCTACTAGGGGGCGGGATGGCTACACCTCC. This translates into CASSSTRGRDGYTS.

The rearrangement uses TRBV9 and TRBJ2-2, with a tentative D call TRBD1 (6 bases). The CDR3 consists of 13 residues. Germline loops: CDR1 SGDLS, CDR2 YYNGEE. V was shortened by 0 bases and J by 6 bases, with 6 bases between the two germline ends. For the CDR3, the DNA is TGTGCCAGCAGCGTAGAGGGGGCCGGGGAGCTGTTTTTT. Translation gives CASSVEGAGELFF.

This rearrangement joins TRBV7-6 to TRBJ2-7; possibly TRBD1 for D (5 bases). The CDR3 runs 13 residues. Trimming pared 4 bases from V and 7 bases from J, leaving 14 bases between. The germline CDR1 and CDR2 sequences are SGHVS and FNYEAQ. The CDR3 DNA is TGTGCCAGCAGCTCCCGTAGCAGGGCGGAGCAGTACTTC. It translates to CASSSRSRAEQYF.

The chain has TRBV19 and TRBJ2-6; 10 bases line up with TRBD1. There are 17 residues in the CDR3. Germline lookup yields CDR1 LNHDA and CDR2 SQIVND (reference sequence). V lost 5 bases to trimming and J lost 2 bases; unmatched junction nucleotides: 6. The CDR3 spells CASSRDRGVAGANVLTF. DNA for the CDR3: TGTGCCAGTAGTCGGGACAGGGGTGTTGCTGGGGCCAACGTCCTGACTTTC.

The chain couples TRBV30 to TRBJ1-3; perhaps TRBD1 as D (6 bases). Germline V gene lookup returns CDR1 GTSNPN and CDR2 SVGIG (reference sequence). Trimming pared 3 bases from V and 0 bases from J, leaving 15 bases between. The CDR3 has 16 amino acids. The CDR3 protein is CAWRGKGVPSGNTIYF. CDR3 DNA sequence: TGTGCCTGGAGGGGAAAGGGGGTCCCCTCTGGAAACACCATATATTTT.

The rearrangement uses TRBV4-3 and TRBJ1-2; D gene ambiguous. This CDR3 has 18 residues. The V gene's germline CDR1 is LGHNA and CDR2 YSLEER. V dropped 4 bases and J dropped 3 bases, with 24 bases sitting between them. The chain's CDR3 is CASSRQGGDRVSDYGYTF. Written as DNA, the CDR3 is TGCGCCAGCAGCCGCCAAGGCGGGGATAGGGTTTCGGACTATGGCTACACCTTC.

This clone was counted a few times. The J gene is TRBJ2-7, the V gene TRBV11-2, with 7 bases identical to TRBD2. The junction had 5 bases not matched to a gene; V was cut back by 2 bases and J by 4 bases. CDR1 is SGHAT, CDR2 FQNNGV, per germline. CDR3 length equals 14 residues. The CDR3 loop is CASSLSGARYEQYF. The CDR3 DNA reads as TGTGCCAGCAGCTTAAGCGGGGCGCGATACGAGCAGTACTTC.

The V call is TRBV7-8, the J call TRBJ1-5, with D uncertain. The CDR3 runs to 12 residues. V lost 2 bases and J lost 5, with 4 bases in between. Germline CDR1 SGHVS, CDR2 FQNEAQ. CDR3 in DNA: TGTGCCAGCAGCTTACCCTATCAGCCCCAGCATTTT. This gives the protein CASSLPYQPQHF.

In DNA form, the CDR3 reads TGCGCCAGCAGCTTTTGGACAGAAAACAATGAGCAGTTCTTC. Translation gives CASSFWTENNEQFF. The chain joins TRBV5-1 to TRBJ2-1, with D possibly TRBD1 on 6 matching bases. This CDR3 has 14 amino acids. Trimming stripped 2 bases from V and 5 bases from J, with 11 bases between. CDR1 is SGHRS and CDR2 is YFSETQ in the germline V gene.

V usage is TRBV27 and J usage is TRBJ2-3; 11 positions agree with TRBD2. CDR1 and CDR2 (germline): MNHEY, SMNVEV (reference sequence). The V and J ends lost 3 bases and 3 bases, in that order; junction bases with no gene match: 8. This CDR3 is built from 17 residues. The CDR3 nucleotides are TGTGCCAGCAGTTTTTTAAAGACTAGCGGGGTGACAGATACGCAGTATTTT. It codes for CASSFLKTSGVTDTQYF.

The chain combines TRBV5-1 with TRBJ1-2, with D tentatively TRBD1 (5 bases). The germline V gene has CDR1 SGHRS and CDR2 YFSETQ. The CDR3 has 14 amino acids. V dropped 0 bases and J dropped 8 bases, with 14 bases sitting between them. This CDR3 is CASSLGGTQGGYTF. CDR3 nucleotide sequence: TGCGCCAGCAGCTTGGGGGGGACTCAAGGCGGCTACACCTTC.

The chain links TRBV2 to TRBJ1-2, with 8 nucleotides matching TRBD1. With V trimmed by 6 bases and J by 7 bases, 7 bases remained unmatched. The CDR3 runs to 13 residues. CDR1 is SNHLY and CDR2 is FYNNEI in the germline V gene. The CDR3 loop reads CASSILQGGGYTF. DNA of the CDR3: TGTGCCAGCAGCATCCTACAGGGGGGTGGCTACACCTTC.

The J gene is TRBJ1-2, the V gene TRBV7-2; a weak D match, TRBD1 (5 bases). The CDR3 covers 14 residues. V dropped 1 base and J dropped 4 bases, with 10 bases sitting between them. CDR1 and CDR2 from the germline V gene are SGHTA and FQGNSA. In nucleotides, the CDR3 is TGTGCCAGCAGCTTAGTTGTGGACATCTATGGCTACACCTTC. It codes for CASSLVVDIYGYTF.

This clone was seen just once. This chain connects TRBV7-2 to TRBJ1-1, with TRBD1 matching 10 bases. Trimming took 1 base from V and 0 from J; bases not matched to a gene: 2. The CDR3 spans 16 residues. Germline V CDR1 and CDR2: SGHTA, FQGNSA. The CDR3 region has the DNA TGTGCCAGCAGCTTAGGGACAGGGGGGATGAACACTGAAGCTTTCTTT. Its protein product is CASSLGTGGMNTEAFF.

This clone was picked up a small number of times. The chain uses TRBV7-9 and TRBJ2-7, with a tentative D call TRBD1 (5 bases). This CDR3 contains 14 residues. The V end was cut by 1 base, the J end by 6 bases, with 13 bases between. Germline values: CDR1 SEHNR, CDR2 FQNEAQ (reference sequence). The CDR3 nucleotides are TGTGCCAGCAGCTTAGTCGCAGGGCAGGTCGAGCAGTACTTC. This gives the protein CASSLVAGQVEQYF.